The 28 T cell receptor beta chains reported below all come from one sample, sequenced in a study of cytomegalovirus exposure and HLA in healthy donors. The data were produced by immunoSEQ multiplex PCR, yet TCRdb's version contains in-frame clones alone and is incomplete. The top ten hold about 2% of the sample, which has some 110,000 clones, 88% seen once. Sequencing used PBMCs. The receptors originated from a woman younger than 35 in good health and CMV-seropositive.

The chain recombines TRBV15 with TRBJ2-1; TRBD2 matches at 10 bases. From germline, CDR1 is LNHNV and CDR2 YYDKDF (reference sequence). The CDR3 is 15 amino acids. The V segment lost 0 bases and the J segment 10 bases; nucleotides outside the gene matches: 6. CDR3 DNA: TGTGCCACCAGCAGAGACCCAGCGGGGGGGCAGGAGCAGTTCTTC. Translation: CATSRDPAGGQEQFF.

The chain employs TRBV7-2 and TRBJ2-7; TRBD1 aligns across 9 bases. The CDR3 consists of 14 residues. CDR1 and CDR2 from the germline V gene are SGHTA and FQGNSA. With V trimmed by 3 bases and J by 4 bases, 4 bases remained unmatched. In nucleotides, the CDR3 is TGTGCCAGCAGCTTCGACAGGGGGAGTTACGAGCAGTACGTC. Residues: CASSFDRGSYEQYV.

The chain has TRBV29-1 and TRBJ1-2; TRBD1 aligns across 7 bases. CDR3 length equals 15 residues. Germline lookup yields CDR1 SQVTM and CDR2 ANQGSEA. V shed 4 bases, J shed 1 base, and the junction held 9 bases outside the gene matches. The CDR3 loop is CSVGPRQGRNYGYTF. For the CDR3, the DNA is TGCAGCGTTGGACCGAGACAGGGCCGTAACTATGGCTACACCTTC.

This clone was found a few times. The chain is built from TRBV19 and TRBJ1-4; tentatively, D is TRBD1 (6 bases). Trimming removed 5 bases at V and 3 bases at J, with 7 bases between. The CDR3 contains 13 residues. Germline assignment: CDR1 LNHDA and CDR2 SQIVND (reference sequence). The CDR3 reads CASSDRSNEKLFF. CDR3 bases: TGTGCCAGTAGTGACAGGTCTAATGAAAAACTGTTTTTT.

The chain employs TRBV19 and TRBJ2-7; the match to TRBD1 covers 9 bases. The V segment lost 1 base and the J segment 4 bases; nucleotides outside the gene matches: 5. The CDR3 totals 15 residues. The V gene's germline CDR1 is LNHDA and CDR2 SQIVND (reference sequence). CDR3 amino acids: CASSIGGQGAYEQYF. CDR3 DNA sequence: TGTGCCAGTAGTATAGGGGGACAGGGAGCTTACGAGCAGTACTTC.

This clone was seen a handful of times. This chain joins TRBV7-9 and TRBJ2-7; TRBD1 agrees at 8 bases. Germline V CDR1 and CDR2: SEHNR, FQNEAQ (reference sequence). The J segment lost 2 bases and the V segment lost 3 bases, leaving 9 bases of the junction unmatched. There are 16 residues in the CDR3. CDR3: CASSLLGYRGAYEQYF. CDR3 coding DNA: TGTGCCAGCAGCTTGTTGGGGTACAGGGGGGCCTACGAGCAGTACTTC.

The DNA for the CDR3 is TGTGCCAGCAGTCAACGAAGGGGACACAGGAGGTTGAAGCAGTACTTC. This encodes CASSQRRGHRRLKQYF. The chain carries TRBV28 and TRBJ2-7, with TRBD1 as a possible D gene (6 bases). The ends were cut back, 5 bases at V and 8 bases at J, with 25 bases in the middle. Germline V lookup: CDR1 MDHEN, CDR2 SYDVKM. This CDR3 is 16 amino acids long.

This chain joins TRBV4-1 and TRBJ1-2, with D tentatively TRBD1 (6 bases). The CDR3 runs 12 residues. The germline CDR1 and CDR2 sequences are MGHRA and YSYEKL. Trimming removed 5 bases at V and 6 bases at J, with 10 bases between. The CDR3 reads CASSVQGNGYTF. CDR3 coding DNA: TGCGCCAGCAGCGTACAGGGTAATGGCTACACCTTC.

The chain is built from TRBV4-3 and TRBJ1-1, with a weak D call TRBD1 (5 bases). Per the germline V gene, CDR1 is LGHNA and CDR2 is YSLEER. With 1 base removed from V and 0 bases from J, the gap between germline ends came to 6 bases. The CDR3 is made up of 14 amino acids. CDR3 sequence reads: CASSQGQLNTEAFF. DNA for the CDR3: TGCGCCAGCAGCCAAGGACAGCTGAACACTGAAGCTTTCTTT.

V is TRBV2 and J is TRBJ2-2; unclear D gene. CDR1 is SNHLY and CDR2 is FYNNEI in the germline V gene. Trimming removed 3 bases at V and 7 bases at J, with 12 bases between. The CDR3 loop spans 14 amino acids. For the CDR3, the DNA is TGTGCCAGCAGTGATGAGCAGGCGAGCGGGGAGCTGTTTTTT. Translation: CASSDEQASGELFF.

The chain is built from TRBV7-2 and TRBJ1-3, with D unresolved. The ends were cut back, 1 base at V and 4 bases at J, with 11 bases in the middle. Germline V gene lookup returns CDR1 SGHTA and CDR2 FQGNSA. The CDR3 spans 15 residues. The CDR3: CASSLEAGGGNTIYF. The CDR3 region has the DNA TGTGCCAGCAGCTTAGAGGCCGGCGGGGGAAACACCATATATTTT.

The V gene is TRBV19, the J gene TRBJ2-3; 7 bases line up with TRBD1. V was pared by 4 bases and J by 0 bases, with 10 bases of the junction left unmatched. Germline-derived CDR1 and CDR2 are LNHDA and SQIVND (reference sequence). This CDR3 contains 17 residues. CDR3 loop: CASSTYGTVTSTDTQYF. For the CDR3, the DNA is TGTGCCAGTAGTACCTACGGGACAGTTACTAGCACAGATACGCAGTATTTT.

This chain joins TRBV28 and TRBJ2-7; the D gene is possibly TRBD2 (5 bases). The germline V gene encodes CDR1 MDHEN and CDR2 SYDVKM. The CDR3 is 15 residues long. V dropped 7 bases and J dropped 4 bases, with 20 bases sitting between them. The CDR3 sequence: CASTYSGSGPYEQYF. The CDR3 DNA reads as TGTGCCAGCACTTATTCGGGGTCCGGGCCTTACGAGCAGTACTTC.

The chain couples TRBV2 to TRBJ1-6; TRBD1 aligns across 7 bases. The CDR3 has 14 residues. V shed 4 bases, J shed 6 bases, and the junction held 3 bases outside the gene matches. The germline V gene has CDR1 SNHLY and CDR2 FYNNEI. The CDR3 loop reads CASSGDSTNSPLHF. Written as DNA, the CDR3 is TGTGCCAGCAGTGGGGACAGCACTAATTCACCCCTCCACTTT.

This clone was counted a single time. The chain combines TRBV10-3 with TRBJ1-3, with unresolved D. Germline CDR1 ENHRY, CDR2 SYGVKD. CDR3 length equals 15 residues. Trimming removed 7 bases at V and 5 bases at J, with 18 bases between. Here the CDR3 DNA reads TGTGCCATCAAGGAAGAAACCGACTCGCGAAACACCATATATTTT. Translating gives CAIKEETDSRNTIYF.

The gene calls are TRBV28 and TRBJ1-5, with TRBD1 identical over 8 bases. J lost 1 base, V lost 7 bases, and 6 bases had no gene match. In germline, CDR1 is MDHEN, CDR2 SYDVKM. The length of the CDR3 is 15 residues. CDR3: CASKGGTGSNQPQHF. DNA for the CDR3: TGTGCCAGCAAAGGCGGGACAGGCAGCAATCAGCCCCAGCATTTT.

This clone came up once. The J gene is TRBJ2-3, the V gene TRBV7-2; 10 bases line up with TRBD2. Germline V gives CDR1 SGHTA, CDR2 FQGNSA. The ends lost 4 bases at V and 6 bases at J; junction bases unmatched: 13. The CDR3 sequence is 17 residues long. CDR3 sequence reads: CASSSPRRAGGPDTQYF. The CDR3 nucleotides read TGTGCCAGCAGCTCGCCCCGCAGAGCGGGGGGGCCCGATACGCAGTATTTT.

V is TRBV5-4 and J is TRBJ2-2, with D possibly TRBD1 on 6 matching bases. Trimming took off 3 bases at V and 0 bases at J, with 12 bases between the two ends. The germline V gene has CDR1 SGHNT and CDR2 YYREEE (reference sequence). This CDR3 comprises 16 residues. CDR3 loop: CASSWGQAANTGELFF. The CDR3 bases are TGTGCCAGCAGCTGGGGACAAGCCGCGAACACCGGGGAGCTGTTTTTT.

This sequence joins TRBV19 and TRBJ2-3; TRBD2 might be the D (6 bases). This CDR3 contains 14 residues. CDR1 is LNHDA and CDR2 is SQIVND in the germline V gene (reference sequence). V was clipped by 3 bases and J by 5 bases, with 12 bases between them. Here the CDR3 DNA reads TGTGCCAGTAGTATGGAGGGGATCCTAGATACGCAGTATTTT. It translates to CASSMEGILDTQYF.

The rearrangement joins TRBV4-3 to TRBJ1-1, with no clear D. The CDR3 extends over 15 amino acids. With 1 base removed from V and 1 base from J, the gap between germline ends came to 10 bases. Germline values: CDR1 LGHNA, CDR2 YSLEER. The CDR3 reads CASSQVQTENTEAFF. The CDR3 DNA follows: TGCGCCAGCAGCCAAGTCCAGACTGAGAACACTGAAGCTTTCTTT.

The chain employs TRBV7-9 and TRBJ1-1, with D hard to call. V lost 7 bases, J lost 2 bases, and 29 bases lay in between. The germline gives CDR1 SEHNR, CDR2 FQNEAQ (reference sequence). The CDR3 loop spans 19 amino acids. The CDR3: CASTLNLVRGLSPNTEAFF. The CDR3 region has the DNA TGTGCCAGCACCCTAAACTTGGTCAGAGGACTGTCTCCAAACACTGAAGCTTTCTTT.

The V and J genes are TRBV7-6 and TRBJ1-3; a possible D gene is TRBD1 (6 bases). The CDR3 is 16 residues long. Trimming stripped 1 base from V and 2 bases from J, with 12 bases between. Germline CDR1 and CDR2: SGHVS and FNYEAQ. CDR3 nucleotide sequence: TGTGCCAGCAGCTTAGGGCAGGGGAAGACTGGAAACACCATATATTTT. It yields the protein CASSLGQGKTGNTIYF. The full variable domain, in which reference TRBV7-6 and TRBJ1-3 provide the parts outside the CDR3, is GAGVSQSPRYKVTKRGQDVALRCDPISGHVSLYWYRQALGQGPEFLTYFNYEAQQDKSGLPNDRFSAERPEGSISTLTIQRTEQRDSAMYRCASSLGQGKTGNTIYFGEGSWLTVV.

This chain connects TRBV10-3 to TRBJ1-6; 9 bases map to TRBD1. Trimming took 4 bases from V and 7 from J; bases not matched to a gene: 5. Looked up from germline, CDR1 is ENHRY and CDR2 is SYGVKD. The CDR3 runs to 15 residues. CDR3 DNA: TGTGCCATCAGTGCTACGGACAGGGGAAATTCACCCCTCCACTTT. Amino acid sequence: CAISATDRGNSPLHF.

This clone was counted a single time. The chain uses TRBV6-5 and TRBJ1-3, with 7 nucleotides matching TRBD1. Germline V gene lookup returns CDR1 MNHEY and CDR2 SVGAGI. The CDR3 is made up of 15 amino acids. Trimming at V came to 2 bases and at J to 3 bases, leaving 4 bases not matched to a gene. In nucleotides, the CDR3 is TGTGCCAGCAGTTACACCCGACAGGGTGGAAACACCATATATTTT. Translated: CASSYTRQGGNTIYF.

The CDR3 DNA is TGTGCCAGCAGCTTATGGGACAGGCGGAACTATGGCTACACCTTC. Its translation: CASSLWDRRNYGYTF. The V call is TRBV5-6, the J call TRBJ1-2, with TRBD1 matching 8 bases. With V trimmed by 2 bases and J by 2 bases, 5 bases remained unmatched. From germline, CDR1 is SGHDT and CDR2 YYEEEE. The CDR3 is made up of 15 amino acids.

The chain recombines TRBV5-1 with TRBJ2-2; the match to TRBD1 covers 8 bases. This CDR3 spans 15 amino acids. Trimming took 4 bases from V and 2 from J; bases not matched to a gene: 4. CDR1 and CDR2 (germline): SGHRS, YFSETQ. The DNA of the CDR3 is TGCGCCAGCAGCAGGGCAGGGGGCAACACCGGGGAGCTGTTTTTT. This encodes CASSRAGGNTGELFF.

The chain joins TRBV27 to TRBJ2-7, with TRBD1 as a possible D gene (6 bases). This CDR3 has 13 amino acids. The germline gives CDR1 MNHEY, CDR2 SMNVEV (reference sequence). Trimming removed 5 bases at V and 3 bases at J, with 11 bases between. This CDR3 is CASSLPGHYEQYV. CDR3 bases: TGTGCCAGCAGTCTTCCGGGACACTACGAGCAGTACGTC.

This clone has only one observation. The CDR3 DNA is TGTGCCAGCAGCTTACCGACAGGAACTAATGAAAAACTGTTTTTT. Residues: CASSLPTGTNEKLFF. The chain links TRBV7-9 to TRBJ1-4; perhaps TRBD1 as D (6 bases). The germline V gene has CDR1 SEHNR and CDR2 FQNEAQ (reference sequence). V was cut by 2 bases and J by 1 base, with 8 bases left in between. The CDR3 extends over 15 amino acids.